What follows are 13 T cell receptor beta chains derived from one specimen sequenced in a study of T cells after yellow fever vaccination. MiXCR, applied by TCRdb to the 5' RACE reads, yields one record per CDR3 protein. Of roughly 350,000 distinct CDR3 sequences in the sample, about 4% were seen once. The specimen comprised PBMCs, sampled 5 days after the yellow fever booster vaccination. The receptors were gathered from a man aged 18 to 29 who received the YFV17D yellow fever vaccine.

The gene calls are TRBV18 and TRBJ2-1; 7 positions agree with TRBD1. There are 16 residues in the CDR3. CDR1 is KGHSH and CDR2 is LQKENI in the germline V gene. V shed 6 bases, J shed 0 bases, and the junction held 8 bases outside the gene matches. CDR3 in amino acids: CASSPYRGSSYNEQFF. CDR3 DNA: TGTGCCAGCTCGCCATACAGGGGCAGCTCCTACAATGAGCAGTTCTTC.

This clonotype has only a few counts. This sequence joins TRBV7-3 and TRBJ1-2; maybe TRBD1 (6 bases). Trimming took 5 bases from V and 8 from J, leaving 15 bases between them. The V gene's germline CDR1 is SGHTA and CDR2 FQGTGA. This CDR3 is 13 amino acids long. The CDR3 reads CASSHDFGQGYTF. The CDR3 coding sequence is TGTGCCAGCAGCCACGACTTCGGACAGGGCTACACCTTC.

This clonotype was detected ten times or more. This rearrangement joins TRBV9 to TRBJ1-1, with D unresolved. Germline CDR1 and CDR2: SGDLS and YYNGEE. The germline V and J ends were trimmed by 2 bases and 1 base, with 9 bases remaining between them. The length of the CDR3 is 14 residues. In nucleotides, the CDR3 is TGTGCCAGCAGCGTTTCGACCGCGAACACTGAAGCTTTCTTT. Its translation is CASSVSTANTEAFF. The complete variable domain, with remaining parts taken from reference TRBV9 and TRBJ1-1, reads DSGVTQTPKHLITATGQRVTLRCSPRSGDLSVYWYQQSLDQGLQFLIQYYNGEERAKGNILERFSAQQFPDLHSELNLSSLELGDSALYFCASSVSTANTEAFFGQGTRLTVV.

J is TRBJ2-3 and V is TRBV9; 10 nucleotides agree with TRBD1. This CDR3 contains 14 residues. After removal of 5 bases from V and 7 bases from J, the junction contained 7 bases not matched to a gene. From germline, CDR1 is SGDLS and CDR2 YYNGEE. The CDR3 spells CASSQTGGLYTQYF. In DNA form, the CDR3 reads TGTGCCAGCAGTCAGACAGGGGGCTTATATACGCAGTATTTT.

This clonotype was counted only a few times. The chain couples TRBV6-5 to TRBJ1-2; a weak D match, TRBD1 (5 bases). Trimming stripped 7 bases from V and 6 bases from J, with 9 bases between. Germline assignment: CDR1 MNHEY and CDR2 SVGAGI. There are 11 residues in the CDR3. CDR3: CASTGGDGYTF. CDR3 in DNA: TGTGCCAGCACTGGGGGGGATGGCTACACCTTC.

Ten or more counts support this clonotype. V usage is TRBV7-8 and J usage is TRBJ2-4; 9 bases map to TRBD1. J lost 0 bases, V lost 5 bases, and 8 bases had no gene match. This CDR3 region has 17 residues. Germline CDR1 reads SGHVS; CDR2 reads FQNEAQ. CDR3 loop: CASSPTTGGKAKNIQYF. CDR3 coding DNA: TGTGCCAGCAGCCCTACGACAGGGGGGAAAGCCAAAAACATTCAGTACTTC.

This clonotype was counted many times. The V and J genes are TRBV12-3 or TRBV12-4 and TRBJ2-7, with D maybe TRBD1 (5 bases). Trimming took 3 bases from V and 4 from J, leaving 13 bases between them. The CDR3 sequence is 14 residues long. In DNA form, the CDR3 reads TGTGCCAGCAGTTTCGGGCAGGGAAAATACGAGCAGTACGTC. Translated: CASSFGQGKYEQYV.

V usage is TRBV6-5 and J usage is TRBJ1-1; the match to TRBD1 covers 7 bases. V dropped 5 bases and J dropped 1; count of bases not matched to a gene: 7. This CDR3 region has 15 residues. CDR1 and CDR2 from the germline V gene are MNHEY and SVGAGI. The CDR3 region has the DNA TGTGCCAGCAGTCGGCAGAGACAGGGGAACACTGAAGCTTTCTTT. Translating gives CASSRQRQGNTEAFF.

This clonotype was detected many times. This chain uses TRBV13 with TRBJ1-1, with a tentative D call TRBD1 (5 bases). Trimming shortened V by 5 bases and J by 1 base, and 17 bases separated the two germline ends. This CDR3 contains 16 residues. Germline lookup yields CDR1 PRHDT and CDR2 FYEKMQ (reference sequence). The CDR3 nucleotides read TGTGCCAGCAGCCCCCGGCAGGGATCGCGGAACACTGAAGCTTTCTTT. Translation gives CASSPRQGSRNTEAFF.

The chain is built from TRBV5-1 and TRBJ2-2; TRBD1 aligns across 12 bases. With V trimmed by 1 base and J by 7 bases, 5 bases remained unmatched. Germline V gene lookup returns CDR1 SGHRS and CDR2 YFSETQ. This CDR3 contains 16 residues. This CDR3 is CASSLIGTGGLGELFF. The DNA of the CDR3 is TGCGCCAGCAGCTTGATCGGGACAGGGGGCCTCGGGGAGCTGTTTTTT.

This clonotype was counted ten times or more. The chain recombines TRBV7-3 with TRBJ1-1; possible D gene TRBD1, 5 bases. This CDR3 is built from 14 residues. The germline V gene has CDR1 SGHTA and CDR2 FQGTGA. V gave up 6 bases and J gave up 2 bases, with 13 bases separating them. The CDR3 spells CASSQDRYNTEAFF. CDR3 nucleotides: TGTGCCAGCAGTCAAGACAGATACAACACTGAAGCTTTCTTT.

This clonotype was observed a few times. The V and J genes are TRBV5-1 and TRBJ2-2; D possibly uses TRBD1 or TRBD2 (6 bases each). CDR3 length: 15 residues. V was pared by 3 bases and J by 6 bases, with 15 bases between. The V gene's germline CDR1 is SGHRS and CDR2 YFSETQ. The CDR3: CASSWAPRGAGELFF. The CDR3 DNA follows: TGCGCCAGCAGCTGGGCCCCTAGGGGGGCCGGGGAGCTGTTTTTT.

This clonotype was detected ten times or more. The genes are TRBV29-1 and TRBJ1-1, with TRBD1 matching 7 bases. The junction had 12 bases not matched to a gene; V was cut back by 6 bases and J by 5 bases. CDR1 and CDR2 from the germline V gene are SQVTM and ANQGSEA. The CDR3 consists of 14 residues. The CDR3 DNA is TGCAGCGTACCCGACCGACAGGGATGGACTGAAGCTTTCTTT. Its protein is CSVPDRQGWTEAFF.